A selection of T cell receptor beta chains follows, all from one sample in a study of cytomegalovirus exposure and HLA in healthy donors. Data came from immunoSEQ multiplex PCR; TCRdb stores just in-frame clones and leaves some out. In the table there are approximately 170,000 clones, roughly 80% of which are singletons. Input material: PBMCs. These receptor sequences come from a human donor in good health. Each CDR3 is given without its conserved first and last residue. Fields, in order: J gene, V gene, CDR3 protein.

TRBJ2-3,TRBV7-2,ASSSTPFTDTQY
TRBJ2-1,TRBV27,ASSFERFYNEQF
TRBJ1-5,TRBV7-2,ASSPDRAAQPQH
.,TRBV7-9,ASSFTGGYEQY
TRBJ1-6,TRBV19,ASSTSGTGVLGSPLH
TRBJ2-7,TRBV6-6,ASSPSVSYEQY
TRBJ1-5,TRBV19,ASSFQGPNQPQH
TRBJ1-4,TRBV11-2,ASSSVRQGNEKLF
TRBJ2-7,TRBV5-1,ASSFLGEDEQY
TRBJ1-1,TRBV5-4,ASSYGTDLTEAF
TRBJ2-1,TRBV18,ASSPMESSYNEQF
TRBJ2-3,TRBV7-2,ASSPIGREPADTQY
TRBJ2-7,TRBV29-1,SVNRPTGSRSYEQY
TRBJ2-2,TRBV11-2,ASSPDRGRGTGELF
TRBJ1-2,TRBV5-1,ASSPGQSINYGYT
TRBJ2-2,TRBV19,ASSVGLRGRTGELF
TRBJ1-1,TRBV19,ASSVEGRMNTEAF
TRBJ2-7,TRBV7-2,ASSLVAGTYEQY
TRBJ1-6,TRBV27,ASTDGTAGPRPLH
TRBJ2-3,TRBV4-2,ASSQQGSPLTDTQY
TRBJ2-3,TRBV9,ASSVESGTDTQY
TRBJ2-1,TRBV5-5,ASSLGLAGKTF
TRBJ2-7,TRBV29-1,SVEAEFSYEQY
TRBJ2-4,TRBV4-3,ASSWDSLAKNIQY
TRBJ1-6,TRBV7-2,ASSLGGTTWSSYNSPLH
TRBJ1-1,TRBV6-4,ASFRKTVINTEAF
TRBJ2-1,TRBV6-5,ASSWISGGLYNEQF
TRBJ2-3,TRBV11-1,ASSSDRTDTQY
TRBJ2-5,TRBV9,ASSGSGGAGETQY
TRBJ2-7,TRBV10-1,ASSAGQRYEQY
TRBJ1-3,TRBV7-2,ASSLDGGSGNTIY
TRBJ2-3,TRBV5-1,ASSARTSGYTDTQY
TRBJ2-3,TRBV6-4,ASSDSFLPSMSDTQY
TRBJ2-5,TRBV29-1,SVSPLAGVQETQY
TRBJ2-1,TRBV10-3,AILSESNNEQF
TRBJ2-3,TRBV7-9,ASSLLGGQEVDTQY
TRBJ1-2,TRBV6-6,ASSYGENDGYT
TRBJ1-1,TRBV6-5,ASMRALGTEAF
TRBJ1-5,TRBV2,ASSELYVHQPQH
TRBJ1-6,TRBV5-1,ASSLEGFGSPLH
TRBJ1-2,TRBV5-1,ASNKEGAVSGYT
TRBJ1-2,TRBV5-6,ASSLADLDRVCGYT
TRBJ2-5,TRBV7-8,ASSSPRGGEETQY
TRBJ2-1,TRBV18,ASSLDRGSFNEQF
TRBJ1-3,TRBV19,ASSIVRGISGNTIY
TRBJ1-1,TRBV5-1,ASSLGGQQLEAF
TRBJ1-5,TRBV28,ASSFPRYNQPQH
TRBJ2-3,TRBV6-6,ASSYSNRVISDTQY
TRBJ2-7,TRBV10-3,ASVPTGSHEQY
TRBJ2-1,TRBV13,ASSPLGLAGAASYNEQF
TRBJ1-1,TRBV7-8,ASSSNLLWGPTEAF
TRBJ1-5,TRBV9,ASSETGDTNQPQH
TRBJ2-7,TRBV12-5,ASGLPLRQSSYEQY
TRBJ1-1,TRBV6-6,ASRQTGGEAEAF
TRBJ2-2,TRBV27,ASSLTPQTNTGELF
TRBJ1-1,TRBV4-3,ASSQEETGGNTEAF
TRBJ2-2,TRBV2,ASKPGLVTGELF
TRBJ2-1,TRBV11-2,ASSPSREQF
TRBJ1-6,TRBV6-1,ASSELSYNSPLH
TRBJ2-3,TRBV27,ASSLRRGSTDTQY